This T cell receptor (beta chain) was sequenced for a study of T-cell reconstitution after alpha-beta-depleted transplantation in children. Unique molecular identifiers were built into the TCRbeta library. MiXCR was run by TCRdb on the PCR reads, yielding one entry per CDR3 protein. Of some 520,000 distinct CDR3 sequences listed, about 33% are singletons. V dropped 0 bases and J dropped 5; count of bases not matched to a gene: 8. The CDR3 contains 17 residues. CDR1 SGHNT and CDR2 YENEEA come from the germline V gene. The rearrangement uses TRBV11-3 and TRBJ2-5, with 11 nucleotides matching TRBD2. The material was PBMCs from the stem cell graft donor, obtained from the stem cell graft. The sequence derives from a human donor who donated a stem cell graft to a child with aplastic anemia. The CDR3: CASSLDGLAGGRETQYF. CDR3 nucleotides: TGTGCCAGCAGCTTAGACGGGCTAGCGGGAGGTCGGGAGACCCAGTACTTC.